The present T cell receptor (beta chain) was sequenced within a study of blood T cell repertoires in COVID-19. Turning to the study itself: The United States, Italy and Spain provided the acute and convalescent COVID-19 samples.

Individuals drawn from approximately 22 US areas were roughly 18 to 95 years old. Participant-reported clinical history was the basis for cohort assignment. Recovered status applied to Cohort 3 donors who had two consecutive negative PCRs. It also applied to those with clearance or with symptom resolution. The CDR3 covers 14 residues. The germline CDR1 and CDR2 sequences are KGHDR and SFDVKD. With 2 bases removed from V and 4 bases from J, the gap between germline ends came to 7 bases. This table comes from immunoSEQ multiplex PCR, and its TCRdb copy is limited to in-frame clones, with some not included. The sample lists 490,000 or so clones, approximately 86% occurring once. This clone showed up just once. This sample also contains other DNA sequences that code for the same CDR3.

This clonotype was obtained from a woman in her sixties or seventies who had recovered from COVID-19. V usage is TRBV24-1 and J usage is TRBJ2-2; a weak D match, TRBD2 (6 bases). The specimen sequenced was PBMCs or T cells enriched from blood (not recorded which). The DNA of the CDR3 is TGTGCCACCAGTGATTGGCGGGGCACCGGGGAGCTGTTTTTT. Its protein is CATSDWRGTGELFF.